The 32 T cell receptor beta chains below all came from one sample that was sequenced in a study of CD8+CD57+ T cells in acquired aplastic anemia. Researchers used genomic DNA as the template to profile TCR beta VDJ and CDR3. TCRdb processed the reads anew with MiXCR; each CDR3 protein has one entry. The table records about 160,000 distinct CDR3 sequences, 40% to 60% of them present only once. All patients picked for sequencing had shown, by flow cytometry, an expansion of CD8+CD57+ cells. The sequencing input was sorted CD4+, CD8+, or CD8+CD57+ T cells (not recorded which) from PBMCs. The receptors shown here come from a human donor with aplastic anemia.

The chain employs TRBV20-1 and TRBJ1-2; 9 nucleotides line up with TRBD1. This CDR3 comprises 14 residues. Germline loops: CDR1 DFQATT, CDR2 SNEGSKA (reference sequence). V lost 2 bases to trimming and J lost 7 bases; unmatched junction nucleotides: 8. CDR3 nucleotide sequence: TGCAGTGCTAGAAATCCGGGACAGGGCCGTGGCTACACCTTC. Translating gives CSARNPGQGRGYTF.

This clonotype was seen many times. The J gene is TRBJ1-2, the V gene TRBV6-1, with D possibly being TRBD1 (5 bases). The CDR3 spans 13 residues. The V gene lost 5 bases and the J gene lost 5 bases, with 12 bases spanning the gap. Germline lookup yields CDR1 MNHNS and CDR2 SASEGT. The CDR3 loop is CASSPRQTYGYTF. CDR3 sequence (DNA): TGTGCCAGCAGTCCGCGACAGACGTATGGCTACACCTTC.

This sequence joins TRBV7-3 and TRBJ2-7, with 9 bases lining up with TRBD2. Germline assignment: CDR1 SGHTA and CDR2 FQGTGA. There are 14 residues in the CDR3. Trimming removed 5 bases from V and 5 bases from J; junction bases left unmatched: 7. CDR3 sequence reads: CASSPGTSFNEQYF. The CDR3 DNA is TGTGCCAGCAGCCCCGGGACTAGCTTCAACGAGCAGTACTTC.

This clonotype was picked up many times. The CDR3 protein is CASSPGPGNEQFF. In DNA, the CDR3 is TGTGCCAGTAGTCCGGGACCGGGGAATGAGCAGTTCTTC. The J gene is TRBJ2-1, the V gene TRBV19; D could derive from TRBD1 or TRBD2 (5 bases each). Trimming left V 5 bases short and J 7 bases short, with 12 bases between. The length of the CDR3 is 13 residues. Germline values: CDR1 LNHDA, CDR2 SQIVND (reference sequence).

With respect to this clonotype: A much larger clone sits a single nucleotide away, making a read error possible. The chain combines TRBV11-3 with TRBJ2-7; no definite D call. Germline CDR1 is SGHNT and CDR2 is YENEEA. The CDR3 is 13 residues long. DNA of the CDR3: TGTGTCAGCAGCTTAGGAGCCAGCTACGAGCAGTACTTC. Translating it yields CVSSLGASYEQYF.

The rearrangement joins TRBV25-1 to TRBJ2-1, with 7 positions matching TRBD1. V gave up 4 bases and J gave up 8 bases; unmatched junction bases: 5. Looked up from germline, CDR1 is MGHDK and CDR2 is SYGVNS. The CDR3 totals 13 residues. In DNA form, the CDR3 reads TGTGCCAGCAGTGCGACAGGGTGGGATGAGCAGTTCTTC. Its protein product is CASSATGWDEQFF.

This clonotype was observed once. This may be a read error, as it is one base from a much larger clone. The chain uses TRBV6-5 and TRBJ1-1, with D maybe TRBD1 (6 bases). V was cut by 2 bases and J by 4 bases, with 11 bases left in between. Germline V CDR1 and CDR2: MNHEY, SVGAGI. This CDR3 has 14 residues. Written as DNA, the CDR3 is TGTGCCAGCAGTTACAGGACAGACTGCACTGAAGCTTTCTTT. Translation gives CASSYRTDCTEAFF.

Concerning this clonotype itself: A far larger clone lies a single base away; this is likely a read error. The chain joins TRBV9 to TRBJ2-1, with D unclear. Germline CDR1 is SGDLS and CDR2 is YYNGEE. The CDR3 runs to 13 residues. Trimming took 7 bases from V and 0 from J, leaving 8 bases between them. CDR3 DNA: TGTGCCAGCGGCCCGGACTCCTACAATGAGCAGTTCTTC. Translated, it gives CASGPDSYNEQFF.

This clonotype appeared many times. The chain joins TRBV14 to TRBJ2-2, with D hard to call. CDR3 length: 13 amino acids. CDR1 and CDR2 from the germline V gene are SGHDN and FVKESK. Trimming shortened V by 1 base and J by 6 bases, and 6 bases separated the two germline ends. The CDR3 nucleotides read TGTGCCAGCAGCCAAGTGTTGGCCGGGGAGCTGTTTTTT. It specifies CASSQVLAGELFF.

A word on this clonotype: A much larger clone is a single base away; this may be a read error. This chain uses TRBV4-3 with TRBJ1-1; D is perhaps TRBD1 (5 bases). Germline V gene lookup returns CDR1 LGHNA and CDR2 YSLEER. The length of the CDR3 is 14 residues. V lost 1 base and J 3 bases, leaving 9 bases between the germline ends. CDR3 sequence reads: CASSQVRGDTEAFF. The CDR3 coding sequence is TGCGCCAGCAGCCAAGTCCGGGGGGACACTGAAGCTTTCTTT.

This clonotype was detected a few times. The chain uses TRBV20-1 and TRBJ2-7; TRBD2 might be the D (7 bases). The CDR3 contains 13 residues. Trimming cost V 5 bases and J 4 bases, with 15 bases left between them. Germline V gene data show CDR1 as DFQATT and CDR2 as SNEGSKA (reference sequence). CDR3 sequence reads: CSAAGATGYEQYF. Written as DNA, the CDR3 is TGCAGTGCTGCGGGGGCGACGGGGTACGAGCAGTACTTC.

V is TRBV10-2 and J is TRBJ2-1; D ambiguous. This CDR3 comprises 14 residues. With 2 bases removed from V and 3 bases from J, the gap between germline ends came to 8 bases. CDR1 is WSHSY and CDR2 is SAAADI in the germline V gene. CDR3 amino acids: CASSEDRGYNEQFF. In DNA, the CDR3 is TGCGCCAGCAGTGAGGACCGAGGCTACAATGAGCAGTTCTTC.

In its sample, this clonotype was seen many times. The chain recombines TRBV24-1 with TRBJ2-1; 7 positions agree with TRBD1. Trimming removed 2 bases from V and 2 bases from J; junction bases left unmatched: 5. The CDR3 contains 16 residues. In germline, CDR1 is KGHDR, CDR2 SFDVKD. Written as DNA, the CDR3 is TGTGCCACCAGTGATTCAACAGGGGATCCCTACAATGAGCAGTTCTTC. This codes for CATSDSTGDPYNEQFF.

Details on this clonotype: No conserved phenylalanine or tryptophan is present at the end of the CDR3, so a read error is the likely explanation. The chain uses TRBV7-8 and TRBJ1-1; D might be TRBD1 (5 bases). The CDR3 is 13 residues long. Germline V gene sequence: CDR1 SGHVS, CDR2 FQNEAQ. The CDR3 DNA reads as TGTACCAGCAGCTCGGGACGGCACACTGAAGCTTTCCTT. This sequence encodes CTSSSGRHTEAFL.

This chain connects TRBV2 to TRBJ2-2; no definite D call. The V gene's germline CDR1 is SNHLY and CDR2 FYNNEI. This CDR3 is built from 13 residues. Trimming cost V 1 base and J 7 bases, with 7 bases left between them. The CDR3 protein is CASSEGASGELFF. The CDR3 DNA follows: TGTGCCAGCAGTGAAGGGGCTAGCGGGGAGCTGTTTTTT.

The table lists this clonotype with many counts. CDR3 DNA: TGTGCCAGCCAAAACGACCCGACGGAGACCCAGTACTTC. It specifies CASQNDPTETQYF. The V gene is TRBV14, the J gene TRBJ2-5; no reliable D call. CDR1 and CDR2 from the germline V gene are SGHDN and FVKESK. V was pared by 8 bases and J by 5 bases, with 15 bases between. The CDR3 length is 13 residues. The full variable domain, with the rest looked up from reference TRBV14 and TRBJ2-5, is EAGVTQFPSHSVIEKGQTVTLRCDPISGHDNLYWYRRVMGKEIKFLLHFVKESKQDESGMPNNRFLAERTGGTYSTLKVQPAELEDSGVYFCASQNDPTETQYFGPGTRLLVL.

This clonotype was counted many times. The chain carries TRBV6-5 and TRBJ1-6; D gene ambiguous. V shed 0 bases and J shed 7 bases, with 13 bases lying between them. Per germline, CDR1 MNHEY and CDR2 SVGAGI. CDR3 length: 16 residues. The CDR3 spells CASSYSESWGNSPLHF. In DNA, the CDR3 is TGTGCCAGCAGTTACTCGGAATCTTGGGGAAATTCACCCCTCCACTTT.

In its sample, this clonotype was seen a few times. The CDR3 bases are TGTGCCATAAATAAAGGGGTGGTCTATGGCTACACCTTC. This gives the protein CAINKGVVYGYTF. The chain employs TRBV10-3 and TRBJ1-2, with D maybe TRBD1 (5 bases). V lost 9 bases, J lost 4 bases, and 15 bases lay in between. Germline-derived CDR1 and CDR2 are ENHRY and SYGVKD. The CDR3 sequence is 13 residues long.

The V and J genes are TRBV20-1 and TRBJ2-7, with 8 bases matching TRBD2. CDR1 and CDR2 (germline): DFQATT, SNEGSKA (reference sequence). The CDR3 loop spans 15 amino acids. Trimming cost V 6 bases and J 3 bases; bases outside gene matches: 13. CDR3: CSADVAGKPLYEQYF. The CDR3 nucleotides read TGCAGTGCCGACGTAGCGGGAAAGCCCCTCTACGAGCAGTACTTC.

This sequence joins TRBV19 and TRBJ2-2, with TRBD2 matching 10 bases. Trimming removed 6 bases from V and 8 bases from J; junction bases left unmatched: 3. In germline, CDR1 is LNHDA, CDR2 SQIVND (reference sequence). The CDR3 runs 13 residues. The CDR3 sequence: CASSQTSGGELFF. In DNA form, the CDR3 reads TGTGCCAGTAGCCAGACTAGCGGGGGGGAGCTGTTTTTT.

V is TRBV12-3 or TRBV12-4 and J is TRBJ1-2, with D perhaps TRBD1 (6 bases). Trimming cost V 1 base and J 8 bases, with 11 bases left between them. There are 13 residues in the CDR3. The DNA for the CDR3 is TGTGCCAGCAGTTTAGTGGACAGCGAAGGCTACACCTTC. It is translated as CASSLVDSEGYTF.

About this clonotype itself: This clone may be a read error of a much larger clone one base away. V is TRBV10-1 and J is TRBJ1-5; no clear D gene. Germline V lookup: CDR1 WNHNN, CDR2 SYGVQD (reference sequence). This CDR3 contains 13 residues. The CDR3 DNA follows: TGTGCCGGCAGTTTTTCGGTTACTCAGCCCCAGCATTTT. As protein: CAGSFSVTQPQHF.

The chain is built from TRBV7-2 and TRBJ2-3, with D perhaps TRBD2 (6 bases). CDR1 is SGHTA and CDR2 is FQGNSA in the germline V gene. This CDR3 comprises 13 residues. Trimming shortened V by 9 bases and J by 1 base, and 11 bases separated the two germline ends. In nucleotides, the CDR3 is TGTGCCAGTTCGGTAGCGGGCACAGATACGCAGTATTTT. Its protein is CASSVAGTDTQYF.

This clonotype was detected a few times. The chain is built from TRBV24-1 and TRBJ2-7; D not certain. Trimming shortened V by 1 base and J by 3 bases, and 3 bases separated the two germline ends. The CDR3 covers 12 residues. The germline CDR1 and CDR2 sequences are KGHDR and SFDVKD. CDR3 nucleotide sequence: TGTGCCACCAGTGATTTAGGCTACGAGCAGTACTTC. Its translation is CATSDLGYEQYF.

The chain combines TRBV19 with TRBJ2-1, with TRBD2 as a possible D gene (6 bases). The CDR3 has 15 amino acids. V was pared by 2 bases and J by 4 bases, with 12 bases between. The V gene's germline CDR1 is LNHDA and CDR2 SQIVND (reference sequence). The CDR3 region is CASSISLAVYNEQFF. The CDR3 nucleotides are TGTGCCAGTAGTATATCACTAGCCGTGTACAATGAGCAGTTCTTC.

At least ten counts were recorded for this clonotype. The V and J genes are TRBV29-1 and TRBJ1-2; D gene unclear. CDR1 is SQVTM and CDR2 is ANQGSEA in the germline V gene. The V gene lost 7 bases and the J gene lost 7 bases, with 16 bases spanning the gap. This CDR3 contains 12 residues. The CDR3 sequence: CSAPLAPPGYTF. The CDR3 DNA reads TGCAGCGCCCCCCTCGCCCCCCCTGGCTACACCTTC.

Note on this clonotype: This may be a read error: a much more frequent sequence differs by one nucleotide. No conserved phenylalanine or tryptophan is present at the end of the CDR3, so a read error is the likely explanation. The chain employs TRBV9 and TRBJ2-2; 7 bases match TRBD2. The CDR3 sequence is 13 residues long. Germline V CDR1 and CDR2: SGDLS, YYNGEE. V shed 7 bases and J 1 base; nucleotides not matched to a gene: 1. The CDR3 is CASERENTGELFL. For the CDR3, the DNA is TGTGCCAGCGAGCGGGAGAACACCGGGGAGCTGTTTCTT.

This clonotype has ten or more counts. The chain links TRBV7-9 to TRBJ2-7, with D tentatively TRBD2 (5 bases). The CDR3 length is 15 residues. From germline, CDR1 is SEHNR and CDR2 FQNEAQ (reference sequence). The V gene lost 0 bases and the J gene lost 7 bases, with 16 bases spanning the gap. CDR3 coding DNA: TGTGCCAGCAGCTTAGCGCCCCCTAGCATCGGTGAGCAGTACTTC. Translated: CASSLAPPSIGEQYF.

The genes are TRBV5-1 and TRBJ2-7; 13 nucleotides align to TRBD2. After removal of 3 bases from V and 5 bases from J, the junction contained 5 bases not matched to a gene. CDR3 length: 15 amino acids. The germline gives CDR1 SGHRS, CDR2 YFSETQ. CDR3 DNA: TGCGCCAGCAGCTCAGGACTAGCGGGGGTGGACGAGCAGTACTTC. Translating gives CASSSGLAGVDEQYF.

This clonotype was counted ten times or more. The chain combines TRBV25-1 with TRBJ1-3; D possibly corresponds to TRBD1 (6 bases). In germline, CDR1 is MGHDK, CDR2 SYGVNS. V lost 2 bases to trimming and J lost 2 bases, with 7 bases between them. The CDR3 has 14 residues. In DNA, the CDR3 is TGTGCCAGCAGTGAACAGGGGACTGGAAACACCATATATTTT. It encodes CASSEQGTGNTIYF.

The J gene is TRBJ1-2, the V gene TRBV20-1; 10 bases line up with TRBD1. Germline values: CDR1 DFQATT, CDR2 SNEGSKA (reference sequence). The CDR3 is 14 residues long. V was pared by 4 bases and J by 5 bases, with 7 bases of the junction left unmatched. In DNA, the CDR3 is TGCAGTGCTACCCCGGGACAGGGGAGGTATGGCTACACCTTC. It codes for CSATPGQGRYGYTF.

This clonotype showed up many times. A read error may be the cause here, since a much bigger clone is one base away. The rearrangement joins TRBV29-1 to TRBJ1-1; D is ambiguous. V lost 6 bases and J lost 4, with 18 bases in between. Per the germline V gene, CDR1 is SQVTM and CDR2 is ANQGSEA. The CDR3 is 14 residues long. For the CDR3, the DNA is TGCAGCGTCCTCTCAGCGGATATGGTCACTGAAGCTTTCTTT. Its protein is CSVLSADMVTEAFF.